Below, one T cell receptor (beta chain) is given with its context. Its matching antigen is unknown. The data belong to a study of T cell responses to AZD1222 COVID-19 vaccine. Notes on the study in general: At study baseline, merely five or six AZD1222 recipients were seropositive. Reports say nearly half of spike-specific TCRs go after unmutated variant regions.

TCRdb's copy holds only in-frame clones and misses some; the assay was immunoSEQ multiplex PCR. The sample holds roughly 180,000 clones, approximately 90% seen once. The receptor's source is an adult who received the AZD1222 COVID-19 vaccine. The material was peripheral blood, obtained 28 days after the second AZD1222 dose.

CDR3 nucleotide sequence: TGTGCCAGCAGCTTAGTTCAGCAGAACACTGAAGCTTTCTTT. Protein: CASSLVQQNTEAFF. The chain couples TRBV7-8 to TRBJ1-1, with unresolved D. The CDR3 covers 14 residues. The V gene lost 1 base and the J gene lost 1 base, with 7 bases spanning the gap. Germline V gene lookup returns CDR1 SGHVS and CDR2 FQNEAQ.